These 23 T cell receptor beta chains came from one sample sequenced in a study of identical twins (dated by TCRdb to about 2016). Receptors were amplified or captured by 5' RACE. Sequenced on an Illumina HiSeq 2000. The public reads were reanalyzed by TCRdb: fastp trimming at Q25, MiXCR alignment, in-frame beta chains only. Duplicate CDR3 protein sequences are folded into a single record with the most common DNA and genes. This sample gives just over 450,000 distinct CDR3 sequences in total; 14% of them show up just once. The top ten clones comprise around 0.48% of the sample. The data were also submitted as part of a second study, on yellow fever vaccine responses in identical twins.

Material: CD4+ T cells sorted from blood. The receptors were gathered from a woman under 30 in good health.

This clonotype was observed a handful of times. The gene calls are TRBV27 and TRBJ2-1, with a weak D call TRBD2 (5 bases). Trimming stripped 4 bases from V and 9 bases from J, with 19 bases between. Germline V gene sequence: CDR1 MNHEY, CDR2 SMNVEV (reference sequence). The CDR3 contains 15 residues. CDR3 sequence (DNA): TGTGCCAGCAGTTCCGGTAACCCAACGGCGGGTGAGCAGTTCTTC. Encoded protein: CASSSGNPTAGEQFF.

DNA for the CDR3: TGCGCCAGCAGAATCGAGACAGCGAGCCTTTCCTACGAGCAGTACTTC. Translation gives CASRIETASLSYEQYF. The J gene is TRBJ2-7, the V gene TRBV5-1; D is possibly TRBD1 (5 bases). This CDR3 has 16 residues. Germline CDR1 SGHRS, CDR2 YFSETQ. V dropped 5 bases and J dropped 1 base, with 19 bases sitting between them.

This chain connects TRBV29-1 to TRBJ2-3; D is unclear. CDR3 length: 12 residues. The germline V gene has CDR1 SQVTM and CDR2 ANQGSEA. Deletions cut 4 bases from V and 1 base from J, with 6 bases between. The CDR3 nucleotides are TGCAGCGTTGCTCGGGGCACAGATACGCAGTATTTT. Translated: CSVARGTDTQYF.

A few counts support this clonotype. V gene TRBV10-3 combines with J gene TRBJ1-6, with 8 bases lining up with TRBD1. Germline CDR1 and CDR2: ENHRY and SYGVKD. This CDR3 spans 13 amino acids. The trim removed 11 bases at V and 9 bases at J, leaving 9 bases unmatched. The CDR3 protein is CAAQGDEGSPLHF. The CDR3 nucleotides read TGTGCCGCACAGGGGGATGAAGGTTCACCCCTCCACTTT.

The J gene is TRBJ2-7, the V gene TRBV7-8, with a weak D call TRBD1 (5 bases). V lost 5 bases and J 2 bases, leaving 13 bases between the germline ends. Germline CDR1 reads SGHVS; CDR2 reads FQNEAQ. This CDR3 is built from 14 residues. CDR3 nucleotides: TGTGCCAGCAGCCCCAAGACAGTTGCCTACGAGCAGTACTTC. Its protein product is CASSPKTVAYEQYF. The whole variable domain, filled in from reference TRBV7-8 and TRBJ2-7, reads GAGVSQSPRYKVAKRGQDVALRCDPISGHVSLFWYQQALGQGPEFLTYFQNEAQLDKSGLPSDRFFAERPEGSVSTLKIQRTQQEDSAVYLCASSPKTVAYEQYFGPGTRLTVT.

In nucleotides, the CDR3 is TGTGCCAGCAGTCCGACAGGGGTGGATACGCAGTATTTT. Residues: CASSPTGVDTQYF. The chain uses TRBV6-1 and TRBJ2-3; 8 bases match TRBD1. The CDR3 is 13 amino acids. The germline gives CDR1 MNHNS, CDR2 SASEGT. Trimming at V came to 5 bases and at J to 6 bases, leaving 4 bases not matched to a gene.

This clonotype was counted between two and nine times. This rearrangement joins TRBV4-2 to TRBJ2-4; tentatively, D is TRBD1 (7 bases). Trimming cost V 4 bases and J 6 bases, with 25 bases left between them. The V gene's germline CDR1 is LGHNA and CDR2 YNFKEQ. The CDR3 runs 18 residues. This chain's CDR3 is CASSPEEGAKTDGNIQYF. In DNA form, the CDR3 reads TGTGCCAGCAGCCCAGAGGAGGGGGCAAAAACGGATGGAAACATTCAGTACTTC.

V and J are TRBV15 and TRBJ2-3, with D unclear. CDR1 is LNHNV and CDR2 is YYDKDF in the germline V gene (reference sequence). V lost 4 bases and J lost 1, with 6 bases in between. The CDR3 is 13 residues long. The CDR3 DNA reads as TGTGCCACCAGCAACCCCGGCACAGATACGCAGTATTTT. Residues: CATSNPGTDTQYF.

Many counts were recorded for this clonotype. CDR3 nucleotides: TGCGCCAGCAGCCAAGGGCAGGGGTATGGCTACACCTTC. This encodes CASSQGQGYGYTF. J is TRBJ1-2 and V is TRBV4-3, with D tentatively TRBD1 (6 bases). The CDR3 length is 13 residues. Germline V gives CDR1 LGHNA, CDR2 YSLEER. V was shortened by 1 base and J by 5 bases, with 8 bases between the two germline ends.

A few counts support this clonotype. The CDR3 bases are TGCGCCAGCAGCCATACTAGCGGGAGTTCAGATACGCAGTATTTT. This sequence encodes CASSHTSGSSDTQYF. The chain joins TRBV4-3 to TRBJ2-3; 11 bases match TRBD2. CDR3 length: 15 amino acids. CDR1 is LGHNA, CDR2 YSLEER, per germline. The junction had 3 bases not matched to a gene; V was cut back by 3 bases and J by 4 bases.

This clonotype has a handful of counts. The chain uses TRBV15 and TRBJ2-3; D is undetermined. The V gene's germline CDR1 is LNHNV and CDR2 YYDKDF (reference sequence). V was clipped by 5 bases and J by 5 bases, with 8 bases between them. CDR3 length: 12 residues. CDR3 nucleotides: TGTGCCACCAGCCCTAGGCGAGATACGCAGTATTTT. This sequence encodes CATSPRRDTQYF.

The rearrangement uses TRBV19 and TRBJ2-7; TRBD1 aligns across 9 bases. This CDR3 region has 13 residues. The germline gives CDR1 LNHDA, CDR2 SQIVND (reference sequence). V was pared by 6 bases and J by 11 bases, with 11 bases of the junction left unmatched. CDR3 loop: CASRGDRDHAEYF. The DNA of the CDR3 is TGTGCCAGTAGGGGGGACAGGGACCACGCCGAGTACTTC. Full variable domain (rest looked up from reference TRBV19 and TRBJ2-7): DGGITQSPKYLFRKEGQNVTLSCEQNLNHDAMYWYRQDPGQGLRLIYYSQIVNDFQKGDIAEGYSVSREKKESFPLTVTSAQKNPTAFYLCASRGDRDHAEYFGPGTRLTVT.

The chain links TRBV20-1 to TRBJ2-1; 7 positions agree with TRBD2. Per germline, CDR1 DFQATT and CDR2 SNEGSKA (reference sequence). Trimming took 4 bases from V and 15 from J; bases not matched to a gene: 9. CDR3 length: 11 amino acids. The chain's CDR3 is CSATPSGRWFF. The CDR3 DNA reads as TGCAGTGCTACTCCTAGCGGCAGATGGTTCTTC.

This clonotype has just a few counts. The chain carries TRBV5-5 and TRBJ1-1, with D hard to call. The germline gives CDR1 SGHKS, CDR2 YYEKEE (reference sequence). V was trimmed by 4 bases and J by 7 bases, leaving 14 bases between them. CDR3 length: 13 amino acids. The CDR3 nucleotides are TGTGCCAGCAGCGCGAAGACTTTTTTTGAAGCTTTCTTT. Protein product: CASSAKTFFEAFF.

This clonotype was observed a handful of times. The chain employs TRBV27 and TRBJ2-7; D unclear. Trimming left V 3 bases short and J 2 bases short, with 8 bases between. This CDR3 is 13 amino acids long. CDR1 MNHEY and CDR2 SMNVEV come from the germline V gene (reference sequence). Here the CDR3 reads CASSFQRTYEQYF. The CDR3 DNA reads TGTGCCAGCAGTTTTCAGCGAACCTACGAGCAGTACTTC.

The rearrangement links TRBV29-1 to TRBJ1-1; D call uncertain. The CDR3 is 11 amino acids. Trimming took off 3 bases at V and 7 bases at J, with 9 bases between the two ends. The V gene's germline CDR1 is SQVTM and CDR2 ANQGSEA. The CDR3 sequence is CSVEYPDEAFF. DNA for the CDR3: TGCAGCGTTGAGTACCCCGATGAAGCTTTCTTT.

The rearrangement uses TRBV5-1 and TRBJ2-1; 9 bases fit TRBD2. Germline trimming cut 4 bases from V and 5 bases from J; bases unmatched to any gene: 13. Germline V gene lookup returns CDR1 SGHRS and CDR2 YFSETQ. The CDR3 sequence is 17 residues long. The CDR3 DNA is TGCGCCAGCAGCAAACCGGTGGGACTAGCCTTAAACAATGAGCAGTTCTTC. Translating it yields CASSKPVGLALNNEQFF.

This clonotype showed up just a few times. This chain's CDR3 is CASSTLAGEETQYF. Here the CDR3 DNA reads TGTGCCAGCAGCACTCTAGCGGGGGAGGAGACCCAGTACTTC. The V gene is TRBV5-6, the J gene TRBJ2-5; 10 nucleotides align to TRBD2. J lost 5 bases, V lost 4 bases, and 5 bases had no gene match. Germline V CDR1 and CDR2: SGHDT, YYEEEE. This CDR3 has 14 amino acids.

This clonotype was picked up a small number of times. The rearrangement links TRBV3-1 to TRBJ2-3; 7 bases align to TRBD2. The junction had 5 bases not matched to a gene; V was cut back by 3 bases and J by 5 bases. The germline CDR1 and CDR2 sequences are LGHDT and YNNKEL (reference sequence). This CDR3 contains 14 residues. The DNA of the CDR3 is TGTGCCAGCAGCCATAGGGAGGGTATAGATACGCAGTATTTT. Translating gives CASSHREGIDTQYF.

This chain joins TRBV29-1 and TRBJ2-3; 14 positions match TRBD2. The CDR3 is 18 amino acids. Per germline, CDR1 SQVTM and CDR2 ANQGSEA. The V and J ends lost 4 bases and 6 bases, in that order; junction bases with no gene match: 15. The CDR3 here is CSVVAIRLAGGPLDTQYF. For the CDR3, the DNA is TGCAGCGTTGTGGCAATCCGACTAGCGGGAGGGCCGTTGGATACGCAGTATTTT.

This clonotype was observed a few times. V gene TRBV5-1 combines with J gene TRBJ2-3; 7 bases fit TRBD1. The junction had 8 bases not matched to a gene; V was cut back by 6 bases and J by 4 bases. Germline V CDR1 and CDR2: SGHRS, YFSETQ. The CDR3 covers 14 residues. The CDR3 DNA reads as TGCGCCAGCAATCGCTGGACAGGAGCAGATACGCAGTATTTT. This gives the protein CASNRWTGADTQYF. The full variable domain, its missing parts supplied by reference TRBV5-1 and TRBJ2-3, is KAGVTQTPRYLIKTRGQQVTLSCSPISGHRSVSWYQQTPGQGLQFLFEYFSETQRNKGNFPGRFSGRQFSNSRSEMNVSTLELGDSALYLCASNRWTGADTQYFGPGTRLTVL.

This clonotype was counted a few times. The chain uses TRBV6-4 and TRBJ2-3; unclear D gene. The CDR3 extends over 11 amino acids. Germline values: CDR1 MRHNA, CDR2 SNTAGT. V was shortened by 3 bases and J by 6 bases, with 4 bases between the two germline ends. The CDR3 sequence is CASSEADTQYF. The CDR3 bases are TGTGCCAGCAGTGAGGCCGATACGCAGTATTTT.

This clonotype is a singleton in its sample. The V call is TRBV3-1, the J call TRBJ2-1; D possibly corresponds to TRBD2 (6 bases). CDR1 is LGHDT, CDR2 YNNKEL, per germline (reference sequence). The germline V and J ends were trimmed by 0 bases and 8 bases, with 14 bases remaining between them. This CDR3 region has 15 residues. The CDR3 nucleotides are TGTGCCAGCAGCCAAGAGAGGCAGGGACTCGATGAGCAGTTCTTC. Translation: CASSQERQGLDEQFF.